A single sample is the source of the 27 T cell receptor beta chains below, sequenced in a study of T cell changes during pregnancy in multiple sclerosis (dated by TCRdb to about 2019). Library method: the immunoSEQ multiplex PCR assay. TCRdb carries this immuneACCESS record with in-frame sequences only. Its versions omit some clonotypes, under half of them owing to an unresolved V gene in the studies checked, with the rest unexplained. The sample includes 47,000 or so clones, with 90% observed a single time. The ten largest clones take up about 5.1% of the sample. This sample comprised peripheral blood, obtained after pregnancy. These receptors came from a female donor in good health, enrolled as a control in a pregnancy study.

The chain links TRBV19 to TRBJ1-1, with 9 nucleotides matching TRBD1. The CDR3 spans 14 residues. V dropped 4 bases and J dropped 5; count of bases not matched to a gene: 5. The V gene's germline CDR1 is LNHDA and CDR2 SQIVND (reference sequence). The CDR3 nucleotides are TGTGCCAGTAGTAGCCAGGGACAGGGAACTGAAGCTTTCTTT. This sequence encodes CASSSQGQGTEAFF.

CDR3 DNA: TGTGCCAGTACCGTCGAGTACCAAGAGACCCAGTACTTC. It translates to CASTVEYQETQYF. The chain links TRBV19 to TRBJ2-5; no reliable D call. The CDR3 spans 13 residues. Trimming pared 7 bases from V and 0 bases from J, leaving 9 bases between. Germline CDR1 reads LNHDA; CDR2 reads SQIVND (reference sequence).

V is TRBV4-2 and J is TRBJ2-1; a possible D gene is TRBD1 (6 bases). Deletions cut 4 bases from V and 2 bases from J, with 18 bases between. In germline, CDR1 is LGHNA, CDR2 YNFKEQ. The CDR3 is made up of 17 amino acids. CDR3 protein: CASSPKGRGTTYNEQFF. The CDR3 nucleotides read TGTGCCAGCAGCCCCAAAGGGCGAGGGACAACCTACAATGAGCAGTTCTTC.

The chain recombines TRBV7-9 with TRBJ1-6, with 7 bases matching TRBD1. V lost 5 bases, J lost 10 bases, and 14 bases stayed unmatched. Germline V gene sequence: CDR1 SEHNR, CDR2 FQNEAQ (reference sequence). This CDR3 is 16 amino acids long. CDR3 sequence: CASSLGQLAAGSPLHF. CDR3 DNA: TGTGCCAGCAGCCTGGGACAGCTGGCGGCGGGGTCACCCCTCCACTTT.

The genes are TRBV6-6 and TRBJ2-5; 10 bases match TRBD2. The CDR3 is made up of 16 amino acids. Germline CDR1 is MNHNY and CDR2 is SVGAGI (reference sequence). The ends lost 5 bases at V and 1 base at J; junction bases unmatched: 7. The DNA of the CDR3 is TGTGCCAGCAGTCAGGGGCTAGCGGGAGCCCAAGAGACCCAGTACTTC. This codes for CASSQGLAGAQETQYF.

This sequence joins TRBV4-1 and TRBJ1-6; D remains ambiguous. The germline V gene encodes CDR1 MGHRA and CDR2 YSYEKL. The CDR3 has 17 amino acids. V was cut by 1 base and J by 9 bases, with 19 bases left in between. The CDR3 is CASSQVSGGRPGSPLHF. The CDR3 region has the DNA TGCGCCAGCAGCCAAGTAAGTGGAGGGAGGCCCGGTTCACCCCTCCACTTT.

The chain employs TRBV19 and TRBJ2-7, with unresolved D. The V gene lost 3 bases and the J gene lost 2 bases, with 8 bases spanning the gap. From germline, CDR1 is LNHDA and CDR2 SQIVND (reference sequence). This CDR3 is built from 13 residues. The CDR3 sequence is CASSIARTYEQYF. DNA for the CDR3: TGTGCCAGTAGTATTGCCAGAACCTACGAGCAGTACTTC.

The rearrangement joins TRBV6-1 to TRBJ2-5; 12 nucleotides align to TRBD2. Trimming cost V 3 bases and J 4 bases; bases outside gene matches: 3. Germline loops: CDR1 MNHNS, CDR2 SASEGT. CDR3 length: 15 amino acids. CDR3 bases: TGTGCCAGCAGTGACGCTAGCGGGGGGGCAGAGACCCAGTACTTC. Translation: CASSDASGGAETQYF.

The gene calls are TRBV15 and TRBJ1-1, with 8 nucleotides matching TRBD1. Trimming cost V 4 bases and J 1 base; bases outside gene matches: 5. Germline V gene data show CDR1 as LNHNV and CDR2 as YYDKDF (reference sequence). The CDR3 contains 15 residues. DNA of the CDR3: TGTGCCACCAGCACCAGGACAGGGTCGAACACTGAAGCTTTCTTT. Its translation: CATSTRTGSNTEAFF. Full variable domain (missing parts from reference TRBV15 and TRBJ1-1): DAMVIQNPRYQVTQFGKPVTLSCSQTLNHNVMYWYQQKSSQAPKLLFHYYDKDFNNEADTPDNFQSRRPNTSFCFLDIRSPGLGDTAMYLCATSTRTGSNTEAFFGQGTRLTVV.

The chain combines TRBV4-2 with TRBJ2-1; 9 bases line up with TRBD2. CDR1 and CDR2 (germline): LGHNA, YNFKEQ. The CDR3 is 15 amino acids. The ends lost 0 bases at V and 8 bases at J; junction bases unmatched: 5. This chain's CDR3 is CASSQESSGDYEQFF. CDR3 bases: TGTGCCAGCAGCCAAGAGTCTAGCGGGGACTATGAGCAGTTCTTC.

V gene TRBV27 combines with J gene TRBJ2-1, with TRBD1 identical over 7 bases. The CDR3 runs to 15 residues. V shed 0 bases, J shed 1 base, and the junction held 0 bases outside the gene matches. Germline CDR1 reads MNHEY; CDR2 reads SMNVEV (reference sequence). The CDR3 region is CASSLSGQSYNEQFF. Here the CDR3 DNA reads TGTGCCAGCAGTTTATCGGGACAGTCCTACAATGAGCAGTTCTTC.

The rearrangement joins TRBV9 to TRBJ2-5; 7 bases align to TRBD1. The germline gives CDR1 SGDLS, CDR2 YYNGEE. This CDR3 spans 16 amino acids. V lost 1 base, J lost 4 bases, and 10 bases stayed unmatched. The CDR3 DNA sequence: TGTGCCAGCAGCGTACAGAACACAGGGGCCCGAGAGACCCAGTACTTC. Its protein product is CASSVQNTGARETQYF.

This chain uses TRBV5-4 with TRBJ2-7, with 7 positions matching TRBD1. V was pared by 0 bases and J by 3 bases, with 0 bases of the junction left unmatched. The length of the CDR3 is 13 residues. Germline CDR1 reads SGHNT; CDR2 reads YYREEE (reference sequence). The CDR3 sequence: CASSLDRGYEQYF. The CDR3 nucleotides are TGTGCCAGCAGCTTGGACAGGGGCTACGAGCAGTACTTC.

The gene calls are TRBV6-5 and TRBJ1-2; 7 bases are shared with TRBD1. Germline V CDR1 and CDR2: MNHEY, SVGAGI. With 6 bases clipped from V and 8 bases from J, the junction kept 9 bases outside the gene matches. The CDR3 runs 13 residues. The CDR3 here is CASSYTGERGYTF. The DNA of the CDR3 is TGTGCCAGCAGCTACACAGGGGAACGGGGCTACACCTTC.

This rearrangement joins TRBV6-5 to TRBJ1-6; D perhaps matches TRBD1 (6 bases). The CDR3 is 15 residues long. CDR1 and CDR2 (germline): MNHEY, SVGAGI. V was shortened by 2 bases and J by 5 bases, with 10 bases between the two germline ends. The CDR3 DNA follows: TGTGCCAGCAGTTACCAGGGGTTCCATAATTCACCCCTCCACTTT. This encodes CASSYQGFHNSPLHF.

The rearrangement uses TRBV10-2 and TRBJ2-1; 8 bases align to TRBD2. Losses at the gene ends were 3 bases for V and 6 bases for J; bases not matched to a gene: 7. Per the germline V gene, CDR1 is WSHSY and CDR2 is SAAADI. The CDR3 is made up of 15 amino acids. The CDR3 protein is CASSDTGGRINEQFF. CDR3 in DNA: TGCGCCAGCAGTGACACGGGAGGGCGAATCAATGAGCAGTTCTTC.

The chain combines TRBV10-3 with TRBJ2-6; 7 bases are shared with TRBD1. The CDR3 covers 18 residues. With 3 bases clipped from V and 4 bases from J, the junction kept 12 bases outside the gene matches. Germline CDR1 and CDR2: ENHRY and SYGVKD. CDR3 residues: CAISDRQGVRSGANVLTF. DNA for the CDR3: TGTGCCATCAGTGATAGACAGGGAGTCCGCTCCGGGGCCAACGTCCTGACTTTC.

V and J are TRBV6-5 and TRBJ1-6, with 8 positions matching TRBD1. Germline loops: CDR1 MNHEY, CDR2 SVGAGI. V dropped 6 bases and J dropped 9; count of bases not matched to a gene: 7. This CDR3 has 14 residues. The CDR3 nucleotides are TGTGCCAGCAGCCGACAGGGGTCAGGTTCACCCCTCCACTTT. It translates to CASSRQGSGSPLHF.

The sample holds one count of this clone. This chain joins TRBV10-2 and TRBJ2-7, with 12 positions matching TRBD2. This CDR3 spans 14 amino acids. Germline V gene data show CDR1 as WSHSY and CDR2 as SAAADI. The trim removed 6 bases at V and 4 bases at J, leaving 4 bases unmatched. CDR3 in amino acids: CASRPGLAGYEQYF. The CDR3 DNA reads TGCGCCAGCAGACCGGGACTAGCGGGTTACGAGCAGTACTTC.

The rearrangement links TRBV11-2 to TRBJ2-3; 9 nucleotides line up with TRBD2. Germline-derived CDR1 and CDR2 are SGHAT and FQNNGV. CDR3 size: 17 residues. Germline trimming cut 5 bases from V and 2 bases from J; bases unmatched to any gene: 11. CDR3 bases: TGTGCCAGCAGCCTCCGGAGTAGCGGGGGTTTCACAGATACGCAGTATTTT. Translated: CASSLRSSGGFTDTQYF.

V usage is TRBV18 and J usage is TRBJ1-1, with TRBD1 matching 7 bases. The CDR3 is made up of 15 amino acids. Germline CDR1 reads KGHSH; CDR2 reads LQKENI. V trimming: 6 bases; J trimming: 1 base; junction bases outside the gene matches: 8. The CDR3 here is CASSYRTGPNTEAFF. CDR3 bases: TGTGCCAGCTCCTACCGGACAGGCCCGAACACTGAAGCTTTCTTT.

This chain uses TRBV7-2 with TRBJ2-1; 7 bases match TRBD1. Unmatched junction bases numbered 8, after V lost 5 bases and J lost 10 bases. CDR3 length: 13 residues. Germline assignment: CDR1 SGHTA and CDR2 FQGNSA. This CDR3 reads CASSPDRAWEQFF. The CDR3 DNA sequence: TGTGCCAGCAGCCCAGACAGGGCTTGGGAGCAGTTCTTC.

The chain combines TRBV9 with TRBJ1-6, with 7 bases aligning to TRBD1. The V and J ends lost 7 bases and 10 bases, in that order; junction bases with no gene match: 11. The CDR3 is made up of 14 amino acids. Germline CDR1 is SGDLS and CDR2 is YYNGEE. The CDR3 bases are TGTGCCAGCCGCCCGGCAGGGGGACGGTCACCCCTCCACTTT. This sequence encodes CASRPAGGRSPLHF.

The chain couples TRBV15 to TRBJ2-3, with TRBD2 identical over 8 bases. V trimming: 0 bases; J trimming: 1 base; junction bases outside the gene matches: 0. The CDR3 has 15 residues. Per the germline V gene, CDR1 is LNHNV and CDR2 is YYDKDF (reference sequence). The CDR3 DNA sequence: TGTGCCACCAGCAGAGAGCGGGGGGGCACAGATACGCAGTATTTT. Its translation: CATSRERGGTDTQYF.

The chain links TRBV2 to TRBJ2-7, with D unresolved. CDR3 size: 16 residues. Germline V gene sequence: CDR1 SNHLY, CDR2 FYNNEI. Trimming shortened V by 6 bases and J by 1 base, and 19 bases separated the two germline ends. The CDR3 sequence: CASSARPEFLSYEQYF. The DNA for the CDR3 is TGTGCCAGCAGCGCGAGGCCGGAATTCCTGTCCTACGAGCAGTACTTC. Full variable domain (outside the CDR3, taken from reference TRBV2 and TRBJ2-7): EPEVTQTPSHQVTQMGQEVILRCVPISNHLYFYWYRQILGQKVEFLVSFYNNEISEKSEIFDDQFSVERPDGSNFTLKIRSTKLEDSAMYFCASSARPEFLSYEQYFGPGTRLTVT.

The chain's CDR3 is CASSLRGTGYNEQFF. The CDR3 nucleotides are TGTGCCAGCAGCTTAAGGGGGACAGGGTACAATGAGCAGTTCTTC. The chain is built from TRBV11-2 and TRBJ2-1, with TRBD1 identical over 9 bases. Germline CDR1 and CDR2: SGHAT and FQNNGV. The CDR3 runs to 15 residues. The ends lost 2 bases at V and 4 bases at J; junction bases unmatched: 3.

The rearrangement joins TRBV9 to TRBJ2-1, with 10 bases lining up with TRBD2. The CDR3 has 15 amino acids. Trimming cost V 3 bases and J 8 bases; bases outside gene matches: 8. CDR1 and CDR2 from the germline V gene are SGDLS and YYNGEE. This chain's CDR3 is CASSASGRAVHEQFF. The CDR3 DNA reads TGTGCCAGCAGCGCAAGCGGGAGGGCCGTGCATGAGCAGTTCTTC.